This TCR beta chain comes out of a study of vaccination effects on CD4 cells after COVID-19. Study-wide background: Two recovered convalescent patients were sampled 16 days and one week pre-vaccination.

Sequencing was performed with immunoSEQ multiplex PCR; in TCRdb, only in-frame clones are kept and a portion is missing. Of tens of thousands of clones in the sample, around 77% were seen once. The V gene's germline CDR1 is SGHTA and CDR2 FQGTGA. Unmatched junction bases numbered 8, after V lost 1 base and J lost 9 bases. The CDR3 covers 17 residues. In the case of this clone: What it binds is unknown.

Antigen-specific CD4+ T cell clonotypes were called by their expansion after viral peptide-pool culture in ViraFEST. Once cultured for more than nine days, the cells underwent separation to obtain CD4+ T cells. A PCR test confirmed that the person had SARS-CoV-2 infection between March and December 2020. The origin of this receptor is a human donor who had a prior SARS-CoV-2 infection. This specimen was CD4+ T cells from PBMCs cultured with SARS-CoV-2 spike peptides, taken before COVID-19 vaccination. V usage is TRBV7-3 and J usage is TRBJ2-2; 13 positions agree with TRBD2. CDR3: CASSLKGRLAGGRELFF. The CDR3 DNA sequence: TGTGCCAGCAGCTTAAAAGGACGACTAGCGGGAGGTCGGGAGCTGTTTTTT.